The clone carrying this TCR beta chain showed up just a few times. The junction had 5 bases not matched to a gene; V was cut back by 4 bases and J by 12 bases. CDR3 length equals 11 residues. The germline V gene encodes CDR1 SGHNT and CDR2 YENEEA. The sample is drawn from a study of OX40 agonist ivuxolimab in advanced cancers. Here immunoSEQ multiplex PCR was the method, and the copy in TCRdb shows in-frame clones only, minus some. The repertoire holds tens of thousands of clones, approximately 84% seen once, with approximately 7.9% in the top ten. The receptor comes from an adult with an advanced solid tumor such as melanoma, head and neck, liver or kidney cancer. The chain is built from TRBV11-3 and TRBJ1-1, with 7 bases that match TRBD1. Sequenced material: CD4+ or CD8+ T cells sorted from blood, taken in a trial of the OX40 agonist ivuxolimab. The DNA of the CDR3 is TGTGCCAGCAGCTACAGGGGTGAGACTTTCTTT. Its protein is CASSYRGETFF.